In this sample, the clone carrying this T cell receptor (beta chain) turned up a few times. Sequencing was performed with immunoSEQ multiplex PCR; in TCRdb, only in-frame clones are kept and a portion is missing. The table lists over 45,000 clones, with no singletons. This sample stems from a study of T cell clonality in common variable immunodeficiency. Sample: peripheral blood mononuclear cells. The sequence was collected from a person aged 18 to 70 in good health.

The CDR3 protein is CASSTGPGQGNQPQHF. The sequenced CDR3 bases are TGTGCCAGTAGTACAGGTCCTGGTCAGGGCAATCAGCCC. The V call is TRBV19, the J call TRBJ1-5; D remains ambiguous. Read data end 3 residues before the CDR3 end; the end is taken from the germline J gene. There are 16 residues in the CDR3. Germline V CDR1 and CDR2: LNHDA, SQIVND (reference sequence). V was pared by 4 bases and J by 2 bases, with 15 bases between.